This T cell receptor (beta chain) is drawn from a study of blood T cell repertoires in COVID-19. Method: immunoSEQ multiplex PCR; TCRdb's copy keeps in-frame clones and lacks some. The sample has 53,000 or so clones, about 80% seen once. In germline, CDR1 is SNHLY, CDR2 FYNNEI. The CDR3 loop spans 13 amino acids. The V gene end was trimmed by 6 bases and the J gene end by 2 bases; junction bases not matched to a gene: 3. V gene TRBV2 combines with J gene TRBJ2-7; 8 nucleotides agree with TRBD2. The receptor was isolated from a man aged 50 or older with active or convalescent COVID-19. Sequences were obtained from peripheral blood. This CDR3 reads CASRAGAPYEQYF. CDR3 coding DNA: TGTGCCAGCAGAGCGGGGGCCCCCTACGAGCAGTACTTC.